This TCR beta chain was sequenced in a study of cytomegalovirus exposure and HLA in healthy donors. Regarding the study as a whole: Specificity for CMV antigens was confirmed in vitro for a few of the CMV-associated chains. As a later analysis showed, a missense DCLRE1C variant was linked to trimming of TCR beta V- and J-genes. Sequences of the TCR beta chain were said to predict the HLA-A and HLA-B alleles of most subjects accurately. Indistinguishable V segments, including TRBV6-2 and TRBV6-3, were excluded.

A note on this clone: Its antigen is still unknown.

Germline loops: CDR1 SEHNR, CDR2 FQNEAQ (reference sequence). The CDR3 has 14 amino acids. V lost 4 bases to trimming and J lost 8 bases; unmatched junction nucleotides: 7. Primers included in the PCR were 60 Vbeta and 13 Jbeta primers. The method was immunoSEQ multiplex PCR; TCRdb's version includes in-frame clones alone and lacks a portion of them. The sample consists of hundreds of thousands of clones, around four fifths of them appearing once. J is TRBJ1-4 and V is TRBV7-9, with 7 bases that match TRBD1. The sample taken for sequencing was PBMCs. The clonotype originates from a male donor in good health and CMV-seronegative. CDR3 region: CASSSTGPAEKLFF. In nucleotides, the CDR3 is TGTGCCAGCAGCTCGACAGGGCCCGCCGAAAAACTGTTTTTT. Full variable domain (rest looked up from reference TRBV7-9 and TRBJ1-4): DTGVSQNPRHKITKRGQNVTFRCDPISEHNRLYWYRQTLGQGPEFLTYFQNEAQLEKSRLLSDRFSAERPKGSFSTLEIQRTEQGDSAMYLCASSSTGPAEKLFFGSGTQLSVL.